The rows below give T cell receptor beta chains drawn from one sample of a study of T cell repertoires in ileal Crohn's disease. Profiled with immunoSEQ multiplex PCR; TCRdb holds only in-frame clones, not every one. The sample holds about 3,900 clones, 60% to 80% seen once. Sample: ileal tissue. Source of these receptors: an adult with Crohn's disease. CDR3s include the opening cysteine and the closing phenylalanine or tryptophan. The order of the fields is V gene, J gene, clone size, D gene, CDR3 length, CDR3 protein, CDR3 DNA. The D gene is left open where the match is weak. The size entry is marked missing in some rows and otherwise reads once, few, many or a size class.

TRBV28	TRBJ1-5	-	-	14	CASRRVGVSQPQHF	TGTGCCAGCAGACGGGTAGGGGTGAGTCAGCCCCAGCATTTT
TRBV6-6	TRBJ1-5	-	-	15	CASSYSAGPDQPQHF	TGTGCCAGCAGTTACTCCGCAGGGCCCGATCAGCCCCAGCATTTT
TRBV10-3	TRBJ2-5	-	TRBD2	14	CAIRPTSNQETQYF	TGTGCCATCAGACCGACTAGCAACCAAGAGACCCAGTACTTC
TRBV7-2	TRBJ1-2	-	TRBD1	14	CASSPPGTGRGYTF	TGTGCCAGCAGCCCTCCCGGGACAGGGAGGGGCTACACCTTC
TRBV18	TRBJ1-2	-	-	15	CASSPWASYPYGYTF	TGTGCCAGCTCACCATGGGCCTCCTATCCCTATGGCTACACCTTC
TRBV5-4	TRBJ2-2	-	-	16	CASSLGLTSNTGELFF	TGTGCCAGCAGCTTGGGTTTGACTTCTAACACCGGGGAGCTGTTTTTT
TRBV10-2	TRBJ2-7	-	TRBD1	13	CASSSPTGDEQYF	TGCGCCAGCAGCTCACCTACAGGGGACGAGCAGTACTTC
TRBV15	TRBJ2-7	few	TRBD1	15	CATSRVGTGTYEQYF	TGTGCCACCAGCAGAGTAGGGACAGGGACGTACGAGCAGTACTTC
TRBV30	TRBJ2-1	-	-	13	CAWSGALRSEQFF	TGTGCCTGGAGTGGGGCCCTTCGGTCGGAGCAGTTCTTC
TRBV10-3	TRBJ2-7	-	TRBD1	13	CATGQGISYEQYF	TGTGCCACAGGACAGGGAATATCCTACGAGCAGTACTTC
TRBV15	TRBJ2-7	once	TRBD2	14	CATSRTRGAYEQYF	TGTGCCACCAGCAGGACCCGGGGGGCCTACGAGCAGTACTTC